Following are 3 T cell receptor beta chains from one sample sequenced in a study of shared clonotypes between healthy human individuals (dated by TCRdb to 2019 to 2021). The library was obtained by the immunoSEQ multiplex PCR assay. TCRdb retrieved this table from immuneACCESS and kept in-frame rearrangements only. Not all clones are present; in checked studies, unresolved V genes account for under half, and no reason is known for the remainder. This sample has some 500,000 clones in its table, and approximately 94% of those were observed once. The biggest ten clones account for about 0.06% of the sample. Sequences were obtained from naive CD4+ T cells sorted from blood. Explained via the paper, the cell subset or site label denotes: CD45RA+ positively selected. The receptor source for this set is a woman in her 30s in good health.

The J gene is TRBJ1-1, the V gene TRBV11-1; D is unclear. Germline CDR1 reads SGHAT; CDR2 reads FQDESV (reference sequence). Trimming shortened V by 3 bases and J by 5 bases, and 10 bases separated the two germline ends. The CDR3 is made up of 13 amino acids. Written as DNA, the CDR3 is TGTGCCAGCAGCTTGAACGATGAGACTGAAGCTTTCTTT. Translating it yields CASSLNDETEAFF. The full variable domain, with the rest looked up from reference TRBV11-1 and TRBJ1-1, is EAEVAQSPRYKITEKSQAVAFWCDPISGHATLYWYRQILGQGPELLVQFQDESVVDDSQLPKDRFSAERLKGVDSTLKIQPAELGDSAMYLCASSLNDETEAFFGQGTRLTVV.

The rearrangement uses TRBV5-1 and TRBJ1-1, with 8 bases fitting TRBD1. CDR1 is SGHRS, CDR2 YFSETQ, per germline. Trimming removed 6 bases from V and 0 bases from J; junction bases left unmatched: 7. The CDR3 is 15 amino acids. The CDR3 is CASKGQANVNTEAFF. As DNA, the CDR3 is TGCGCCAGCAAGGGACAGGCCAACGTGAACACTGAAGCTTTCTTT.

The chain recombines TRBV7-8 with TRBJ1-1; the D gene is possibly TRBD1 (5 bases). The CDR3 has 15 residues. V gave up 1 base and J gave up 0 bases, with 9 bases separating them. CDR1 is SGHVS, CDR2 FQNEAQ, per germline. The CDR3 DNA reads TGTGCCAGCAGCTTAGGGGGGACGGTGAACACTGAAGCTTTCTTT. Amino acids: CASSLGGTVNTEAFF.